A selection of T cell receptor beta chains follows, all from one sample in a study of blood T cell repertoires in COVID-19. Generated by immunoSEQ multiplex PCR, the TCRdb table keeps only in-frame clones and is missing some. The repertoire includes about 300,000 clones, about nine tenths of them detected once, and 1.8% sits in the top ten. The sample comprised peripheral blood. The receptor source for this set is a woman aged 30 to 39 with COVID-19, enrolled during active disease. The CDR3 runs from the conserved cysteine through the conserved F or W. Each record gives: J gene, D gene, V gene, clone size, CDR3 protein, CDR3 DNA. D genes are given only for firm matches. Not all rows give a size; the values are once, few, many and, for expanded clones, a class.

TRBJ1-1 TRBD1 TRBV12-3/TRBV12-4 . CASLRSGGAEAFF TGTGCCAGCTTAAGATCAGGGGGCGCTGAAGCTTTCTTT
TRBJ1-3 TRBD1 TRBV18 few CASSQQGARNTIYF TGTGCCAGCTCCCAACAGGGGGCTAGAAACACCATATATTTT
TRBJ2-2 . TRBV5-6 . CASSPTRTGELFF TGTGCCAGCAGCCCAACGAGAACCGGGGAGCTGTTTTTT
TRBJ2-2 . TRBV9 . CASSVSAGYTGELFF TGTGCCAGCAGCGTATCGGCGGGGTACACCGGGGAGCTGTTTTTT
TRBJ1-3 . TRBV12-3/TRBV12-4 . CASSWDTRNTIYF TGTGCCAGCAGTTGGGACACACGAAACACCATATATTTT
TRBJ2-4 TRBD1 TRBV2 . CASSEALKHRGYGAKNIQYF TGTGCCAGCAGTGAAGCGCTCAAGCACAGGGGGTATGGGGCCAAAAACATTCAGTACTTC
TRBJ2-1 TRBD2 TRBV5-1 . CASSFHMGLAKNEQFF TGCGCCAGCAGCTTCCATATGGGACTAGCGAAAAATGAGCAGTTCTTC
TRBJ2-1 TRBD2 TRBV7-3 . CASRPSGGAREQFF TGTGCCAGCAGACCTAGCGGGGGGGCCCGGGAGCAGTTCTTC
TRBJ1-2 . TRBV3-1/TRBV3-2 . CASSPARSDGYTF TGTGCCAGCAGCCCCGCCCGGTCGGATGGCTACACCTTC
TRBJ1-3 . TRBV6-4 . CASPPRDTRAGNTIYF TGTGCCAGCCCACCCAGGGACACCAGGGCTGGAAACACCATATATTTT
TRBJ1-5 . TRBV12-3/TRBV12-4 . CASSFLGTPPQHF TGTGCCAGCAGTTTTCTAGGAACTCCGCCCCAGCATTTT
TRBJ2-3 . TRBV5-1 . CASSALGGMTDTQYF TGCGCCAGCAGCGCGCTGGGGGGTATGACAGATACGCAGTATTTT
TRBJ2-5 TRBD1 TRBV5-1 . CASSLQGAETQYF TGCGCCAGCAGCTTACAGGGGGCAGAGACCCAGTACTTC
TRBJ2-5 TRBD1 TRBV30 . CASTRQGTMETQYF TGTGCCTCCACCCGACAGGGGACGATGGAGACCCAGTACTTC
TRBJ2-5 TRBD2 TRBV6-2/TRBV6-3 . CASSYSASGVETQYF TGTGCCAGCAGTTACTCTGCTAGCGGGGTGGAGACCCAGTACTTC
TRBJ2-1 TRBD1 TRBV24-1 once CATSDPSTGEGYNEQFF TGTGCCACCAGTGATCCCTCGACAGGGGAAGGCTACAATGAGCAGTTCTTC
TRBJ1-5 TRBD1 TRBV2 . CASRDRGGPGNQPQHF TGTGCCAGCAGGGACAGGGGCGGTCCGGGCAATCAGCCCCAGCATTTT
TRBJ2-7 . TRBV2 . CASTSSRGARNEQYF TGTGCCAGCACTTCAAGCCGGGGGGCGCGTAACGAGCAGTACTTC
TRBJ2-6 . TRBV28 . CASSLYPGSGANVLTF TGTGCCAGCAGTTTATACCCGGGCTCTGGGGCCAACGTCCTGACTTTC
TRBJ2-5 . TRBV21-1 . CASSKVGYPGEETQYF TGTGCCAGCAGCAAAGTGGGGTACCCGGGGGAAGAGACCCAGTACTTC
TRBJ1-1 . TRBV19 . CASSGTWQTEAFF TGTGCCAGTAGCGGGACATGGCAAACTGAAGCTTTCTTT
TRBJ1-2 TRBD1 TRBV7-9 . CASSYSTGPNGYTF TGTGCCAGCAGCTACTCGACAGGGCCTAATGGCTACACCTTC
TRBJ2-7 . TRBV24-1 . CATSAGTPEQYF TGTGCCACCAGTGCCGGGACACCCGAGCAGTACTTC
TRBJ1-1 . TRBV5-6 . CASSSRLHTEAFF TGTGCCAGCAGTTCGAGACTACACACTGAAGCTTTCTTT
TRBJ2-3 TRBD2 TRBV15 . CATSRGLAGGMNRDTQYF TGTGCCACCAGCAGAGGACTAGCGGGGGGAATGAACAGGGATACGCAGTATTTT
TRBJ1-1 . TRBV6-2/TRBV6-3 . CASSYAGVATEAFF TGTGCCAGCAGTTACGCGGGGGTGGCCACTGAAGCTTTCTTT
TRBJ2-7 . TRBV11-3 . CASSLNGGANEQYF TGTGCCAGCAGCTTAAATGGGGGGGCCAACGAGCAGTACTTC
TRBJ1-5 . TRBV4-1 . CASSQDAVSNQPQHF TGCGCCAGCAGCCAAGATGCGGTTAGCAATCAGCCCCAGCATTTT
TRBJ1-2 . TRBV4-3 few CASSQGRGFTNYGYTF TGCGCCAGCAGCCAAGGCAGGGGTTTCACTAACTATGGCTACACCTTC
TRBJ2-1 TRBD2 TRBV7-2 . CASSRDYLRDEQFF TGTGCCAGCAGCCGGGACTACCTTAGGGATGAGCAGTTCTTC
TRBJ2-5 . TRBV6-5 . CASSYRLGGARETQYF TGTGCCAGCAGTTACCGTCTAGGGGGGGCGCGGGAGACCCAGTACTTC
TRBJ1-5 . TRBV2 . CASSALYSNQPQHF TGTGCCAGCAGTGCCCTTTATAGCAATCAGCCCCAGCATTTT
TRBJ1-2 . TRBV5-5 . CASGVDGYTF TGTGCCAGCGGAGTTGATGGCTACACCTTC
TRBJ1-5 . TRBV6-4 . CASISRGEGNQPQHF TGTGCCAGCATTTCTCGGGGGGAAGGCAATCAGCCCCAGCATTTT
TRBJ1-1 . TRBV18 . CASSSSRNTEAFF TGTGCCAGCTCATCCTCTCGGAACACTGAAGCTTTCTTT
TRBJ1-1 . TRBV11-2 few CASSLVQGMNTEAFF TGTGCCAGCAGCTTAGTGCAGGGCATGAACACTGAAGCTTTCTTT
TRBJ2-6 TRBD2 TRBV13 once CASSDLSGGRSNVLTF TGTGCCAGCAGTGATCTTAGCGGGGGGCGGTCCAACGTCCTGACTTTC
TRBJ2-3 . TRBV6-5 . CASRRDKTDTQYF TGTGCCAGCAGGAGGGACAAAACAGATACGCAGTATTTT
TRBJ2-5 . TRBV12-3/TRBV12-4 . CASRQTGYETQYF TGTGCCAGCAGACAAACAGGGTATGAGACCCAGTACTTC
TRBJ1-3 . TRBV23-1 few CASQNTIYF TGCGCCAGCCAAAACACCATATATTTT
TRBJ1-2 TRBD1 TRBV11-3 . CASSLGTGVGPLGYTF TGTGCCAGCAGCTTAGGTACAGGGGTCGGTCCTCTTGGCTACACCTTC
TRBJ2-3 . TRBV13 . CASSPGSPTDTQYF TGTGCCAGCAGCCCCGGGAGTCCTACAGATACGCAGTATTTT
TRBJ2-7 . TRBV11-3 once CASSSQIYEQYF TGTGCCAGCAGTAGCCAGATCTACGAGCAGTACTTC
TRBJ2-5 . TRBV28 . CASSLTYQETQYF TGTGCCAGCAGTTTGACATACCAAGAGACCCAGTACTTC
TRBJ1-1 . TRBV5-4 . CASSLGRGMNTEAFF TGTGCCAGCAGCTTGGGGCGGGGAATGAACACTGAAGCTTTCTTT
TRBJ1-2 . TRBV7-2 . CASSLDRPAWYGYTF TGTGCCAGCAGCTTAGATCGCCCAGCGTGGTATGGCTACACCTTC
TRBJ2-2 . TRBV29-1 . CSALITGELFF TGCAGCGCCTTAATCACCGGGGAGCTGTTTTTT
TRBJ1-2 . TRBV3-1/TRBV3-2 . CASSRASGAYGYTF TGTGCCAGCAGCCGAGCGTCAGGGGCGTATGGCTACACCTTC
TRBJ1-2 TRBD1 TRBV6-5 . CASSYAGQGAYGYTF TGTGCCAGCAGTTACGCAGGACAGGGTGCTTATGGCTACACCTTC
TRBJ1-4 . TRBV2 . CASIRGREEKLFF TGTGCCAGCATTAGAGGCAGAGAGGAAAAACTGTTTTTT